This T cell receptor beta chain is from a study of blood T cell repertoires in COVID-19. Whole-study context: Samples representing acute and convalescent COVID-19 were sourced from the United States, Italy and Spain. From T cells, B-cell-depleted T cells, or PBMCs came the material, which was cDNA or gDNA.

Germline V gene data show CDR1 as KGHSH and CDR2 as LQKENI. CDR3 length: 16 amino acids. Trimming at V came to 2 bases and at J to 5 bases, leaving 11 bases not matched to a gene. In the original workflow: Scientists estimated how many nucleated cells there were by amplifying reference gene primers. Libraries were prepared by immunoSEQ multiplex PCR; TCRdb keeps only in-frame clonotypes and omits some of them. The V and J calls and clone size come from that table; D and trimming were worked out from the DNA. The sample has some 120,000 clones, 84% seen once. This clone has a single count. The V and J genes are TRBV18 and TRBJ2-7; TRBD1 agrees at 8 bases. Sequencing was carried out using peripheral blood. The clonotype originates from a human donor in a cohort sampled during active COVID-19. The CDR3 DNA follows: TGTGCCAGCTCACCAAGCCAGGGGGCCTTTTCGGACGAGCAGTACTTC. Translated, it gives CASSPSQGAFSDEQYF. The variable domain in full, with the rest retrieved from reference TRBV18 and TRBJ2-7, is NAGVMQNPRHLVRRRGQEARLRCSPMKGHSHVYWYRQLPEEGLKFMVYLQKENIIDESGMPKERFSAEFPKEGPSILRIQQVVRGDSAAYFCASSPSQGAFSDEQYFGPGTRLTVT.